The clone carrying this T cell receptor beta chain has at least ten counts. No antigen is known for it. No patient had received any treatment before thyroid surgery. This sample is part of a study of metastatic and nonmetastatic thyroid tumors. For the study at large: Patients with malignant and benign thyroid disease provided blood and tumor or nodule tissue, whose repertoires were compared. Study observations and caveats: Reports indicated that malignant thyroid tumors showed significantly higher TCR beta diversity than benign nodules did, in blood and tumor.

As processed by the authors: Differences in CDR3 between clinicopathological groups were drawn on to build a classifier intended to discriminate distant-metastatic papillary thyroid cancer patients. Via MiXCR, TCRdb re-called the PCR reads. TCRdb assigned the V and J calls; the authors' analysis was not used. Among 11,000 or so clones listed, 9.5% to 15% were seen once. Germline V gene data show CDR1 as LGHDT and CDR2 as YNNKEL (reference sequence). This CDR3 spans 13 amino acids. After removal of 6 bases from V and 9 bases from J, the junction contained 5 bases not matched to a gene. The TCR sequence derives from a female donor with papillary thyroid cancer or a benign thyroid nodule (not recorded which). Some clones in this sample may be carry-over from other donors' samples. The gene calls are TRBV3-1 and TRBJ2-1; 10 bases line up with TRBD1. The sample comprised blood. CDR3 DNA: TGTGCCAGCAGAGACAGGGGGCAGGTTGAGCAGTTCTTC. It yields the protein CASRDRGQVEQFF.